These 28 T cell receptor beta chains share one sample of origin, sequenced in a study of T cells in Graves' hyperthyroidism and ophthalmopathy. The TCR beta CDR3 regions underwent amplification using RNA transcripts as the source. HTBI primers were the set used in a first-round RT-PCR of the TCR CDR3. TCRdb reprocessed the multiplex PCR reads via MiXCR and lists one record per CDR3 protein. The table has 150,000 or so distinct CDR3 sequences, 9.4% seen once; the top ten hold roughly a fifth. The specimen was blood. The receptor set was obtained from a woman under 30 with Graves' hyperthyroidism that later progressed to Graves' ophthalmopathy.

This clonotype occurred many times. The chain is built from TRBV20-1 and TRBJ2-1; D is ambiguous. CDR1 is DFQATT, CDR2 SNEGSKA, per germline (reference sequence). Trimming took 1 base from V and 7 from J, leaving 11 bases between them. The CDR3 contains 13 residues. Here the CDR3 reads CSARVGKFNEQFF. The CDR3 bases are TGCAGTGCTAGAGTGGGGAAATTTAATGAGCAGTTCTTC.

This clonotype has ten or more counts. This chain joins TRBV5-1 and TRBJ2-3, with 11 bases fitting TRBD1. Germline V lookup: CDR1 SGHRS, CDR2 YFSETQ. V shed 4 bases, J shed 1 base, and the junction held 5 bases outside the gene matches. The CDR3 covers 16 residues. CDR3 sequence reads: CASSRGQGARTDTQYF. The CDR3, as DNA: TGCGCCAGCAGCAGAGGACAGGGGGCCCGCACAGATACGCAGTATTTT.

In its sample, this clonotype was seen many times. This chain connects TRBV30 to TRBJ1-4, with 8 bases aligning to TRBD1. The V gene's germline CDR1 is GTSNPN and CDR2 SVGIG (reference sequence). The CDR3 length is 13 residues. With 8 bases clipped from V and 4 bases from J, the junction kept 6 bases outside the gene matches. CDR3 protein: CARKDRDNEKLFF. The CDR3 bases are TGTGCCCGCAAGGACAGGGATAATGAAAAACTGTTTTTT.

A note on this clonotype: A much larger clone differs by one base, so this may be a read error. The V call is TRBV2, the J call TRBJ2-1, with 7 bases matching TRBD1. Looked up from germline, CDR1 is SNHLY and CDR2 is FYNNEI. The CDR3 covers 18 residues. The CDR3 sequence is CASSDGFLRQGSYNEPFF. The CDR3 nucleotides read TGTGCCAGCAGTGACGGGTTTTTGAGACAGGGATCCTACAATGAGCCGTTCTTC.

This clonotype was counted many times. In DNA form, the CDR3 reads TGTGCCAGCCTACAGGGGATCTCCACAGATACGCAGTATTTT. Translating gives CASLQGISTDTQYF. The J gene is TRBJ2-3, the V gene TRBV11-2, with TRBD1 identical over 7 bases. The germline gives CDR1 SGHAT, CDR2 FQNNGV. V trimming: 8 bases; J trimming: 2 bases; junction bases outside the gene matches: 7. The CDR3 has 14 residues.

This clonotype has ten or more counts. The chain recombines TRBV15 with TRBJ2-7, with 9 positions matching TRBD1. The CDR3 is made up of 14 amino acids. With 6 bases clipped from V and 0 bases from J, the junction kept 3 bases outside the gene matches. Germline loops: CDR1 LNHNV, CDR2 YYDKDF (reference sequence). The CDR3 spells CATRTGGGSYEQYF. CDR3 sequence (DNA): TGTGCCACCAGGACAGGGGGTGGCTCCTACGAGCAGTACTTC.

This clonotype occurred many times. The chain joins TRBV24-1 to TRBJ2-5, with 8 bases that match TRBD2. After removal of 4 bases from V and 3 bases from J, the junction contained 6 bases not matched to a gene. The length of the CDR3 is 15 residues. Germline CDR1 and CDR2: KGHDR and SFDVKD. The CDR3 coding sequence is TGTGCCACCAGTGAAACTTCGACTAGCGAAGAGACCCAGTACTTC. As protein: CATSETSTSEETQYF.

This chain connects TRBV4-1 to TRBJ1-3, with 8 bases matching TRBD1. Germline CDR1 MGHRA, CDR2 YSYEKL. The V and J ends lost 3 bases and 3 bases, in that order; junction bases with no gene match: 7. The CDR3 has 16 residues. DNA of the CDR3: TGCGCCAGCAGCCAGGAAGACAGGGGCGGTGGAAACACCATATATTTT. Protein sequence: CASSQEDRGGGNTIYF.

With respect to this clonotype: Being one base from a much bigger clone, this may be a read error. J is TRBJ2-3 and V is TRBV12-3 or TRBV12-4; TRBD2 agrees at 13 bases. There are 16 residues in the CDR3. V lost 6 bases to trimming and J lost 8 bases; unmatched junction nucleotides: 11. This CDR3 is CASRGLAGDSGGTQYF. CDR3 nucleotides: TGTGCCAGCAGAGGACTAGCGGGAGATTCGGGGGGTACGCAGTATTTT.

This clonotype was counted ten times or more. This chain connects TRBV20-1 to TRBJ2-3; D might be TRBD1 or TRBD2, each matching 5 bases. Germline loops: CDR1 DFQATT, CDR2 SNEGSKA (reference sequence). CDR3 size: 17 residues. V lost 1 base and J lost 0, with 17 bases in between. In DNA form, the CDR3 reads TGCAGTGCTAGAGGTTCGGGACGGAACTCTAGCACAGATACGCAGTATTTT. Translation gives CSARGSGRNSSTDTQYF.

A remark on this clonotype: A read error is possible here, since a much larger clone lies one base away. The chain combines TRBV3-1 with TRBJ2-7; 8 positions agree with TRBD1. Trimming at V came to 8 bases and at J to 5 bases, leaving 8 bases not matched to a gene. The CDR3 loop spans 13 amino acids. Germline lookup yields CDR1 LGHDT and CDR2 YNNKEL (reference sequence). CDR3 nucleotide sequence: TGTGCCAGCCAGGGGGCGGGTGAGAACGAGCAGTACTTC. Translation gives CASQGAGENEQYF.

Many counts were recorded for this clonotype. The chain recombines TRBV7-2 with TRBJ1-2; D perhaps matches TRBD1 (6 bases). V was cut by 2 bases and J by 1 base, with 20 bases left in between. The CDR3 consists of 18 residues. Per germline, CDR1 SGHTA and CDR2 FQGNSA. CDR3 DNA: TGTGCCAGCAGCTTAAGAGGTGCCAGGGGCTGCTATAACTATGGCTACACCTTC. Protein product: CASSLRGARGCYNYGYTF. The variable domain in full, completed from reference TRBV7-2 and TRBJ1-2, reads GAGVSQSPSNKVTEKGKDVELRCDPISGHTALYWYRQSLGQGLEFLIYFQGNSAPDKSGLPSDRFSAERTGGSVSTLTIQRTQQEDSAVYLCASSLRGARGCYNYGYTFGSGTRLTVV.

The chain links TRBV29-1 to TRBJ1-3, with D perhaps matching TRBD1 (5 bases). The CDR3 is made up of 13 amino acids. CDR1 is SQVTM and CDR2 is ANQGSEA in the germline V gene. V was pared by 5 bases and J by 2 bases, with 10 bases between. The CDR3 coding sequence is TGCAGCGTTTCCCAGGGAGCTGGAAACACCATATATTTT. Translation gives CSVSQGAGNTIYF. Drawing the rest from reference TRBV29-1 and TRBJ1-3, the complete variable domain is SAVISQKPSRDICQRGTSLTIQCQVDSQVTMMFWYRQQPGQSLTLIATANQGSEATYESGFVIDKFPISRPNLTFSTLTVSNMSPEDSSIYLCSVSQGAGNTIYFGEGSWLTVV.

This clonotype was counted many times. The chain uses TRBV20-1 and TRBJ2-1; TRBD2 agrees at 16 bases. CDR1 and CDR2 (germline): DFQATT, SNEGSKA (reference sequence). The CDR3 has 16 amino acids. V shed 7 bases and J 8 bases; nucleotides not matched to a gene: 11. CDR3 in amino acids: CSVLGLAGGFTDEQFF. The CDR3 DNA reads TGCAGTGTATTGGGACTAGCGGGAGGGTTCACGGATGAGCAGTTCTTC.

Only a few counts were recorded for this clonotype. The rearrangement joins TRBV15 to TRBJ2-5; D unresolved. The germline V and J ends were trimmed by 1 base and 1 base, with 7 bases remaining between them. Germline lookup yields CDR1 LNHNV and CDR2 YYDKDF (reference sequence). The CDR3 covers 14 residues. CDR3 amino acids: CATSRVSSQETQYF. The CDR3 DNA follows: TGTGCCACCAGCAGAGTGTCGAGCCAAGAGACCCAGTACTTC.

CDR3 protein: CSVGLAGGRQETQYF. The CDR3 DNA reads as TGCAGCGTTGGACTAGCGGGGGGTAGACAAGAGACCCAGTACTTC. This sequence joins TRBV29-1 and TRBJ2-5, with 13 bases lining up with TRBD2. Trimming cost V 4 bases and J 2 bases; bases outside gene matches: 4. The CDR3 is made up of 15 amino acids. Germline V gene sequence: CDR1 SQVTM, CDR2 ANQGSEA.

This clonotype was picked up many times. This sequence joins TRBV20-1 and TRBJ2-1; tentative D call: TRBD1 (5 bases). From germline, CDR1 is DFQATT and CDR2 SNEGSKA (reference sequence). The CDR3 extends over 15 amino acids. The ends were cut back, 0 bases at V and 4 bases at J, with 13 bases in the middle. CDR3: CSARETRASYNEQFF. CDR3 in DNA: TGCAGTGCTAGAGAAACCAGGGCCTCTTACAATGAGCAGTTCTTC.

V gene TRBV18 combines with J gene TRBJ2-5, with D unclear. This CDR3 spans 17 amino acids. V shed 1 base and J shed 2 bases, with 17 bases lying between them. The germline V gene encodes CDR1 KGHSH and CDR2 LQKENI. CDR3: CASSPLPLQTYQETQYF. As DNA, the CDR3 is TGTGCCAGCTCACCACTCCCTCTGCAGACATATCAAGAGACCCAGTACTTC.

At least ten counts were recorded for this clonotype. The V gene is TRBV12-3 or TRBV12-4, the J gene TRBJ1-5; no clear D gene. V shed 3 bases and J shed 5 bases, with 5 bases lying between them. The CDR3 covers 12 residues. CDR3 in amino acids: CASSFSYQPQHF. CDR3 sequence (DNA): TGTGCCAGCAGTTTCAGCTATCAGCCCCAGCATTTT.

This clonotype was found many times. The genes are TRBV20-1 and TRBJ1-5; D is perhaps TRBD1 (5 bases). The CDR3 is 12 amino acids. Germline V gives CDR1 DFQATT, CDR2 SNEGSKA (reference sequence). The ends were cut back, 1 base at V and 4 bases at J, with 5 bases in the middle. The CDR3 protein is CSARGGNQPQHF. CDR3 coding DNA: TGCAGTGCTAGAGGGGGGAATCAGCCCCAGCATTTT.

This clonotype was counted at least ten times. V gene TRBV6-7 combines with J gene TRBJ1-5; 10 bases map to TRBD1. TRBV6-7 is an ORF, and what it does is uncertain. After removal of 7 bases from V and 2 bases from J, the junction contained 8 bases not matched to a gene. The CDR3 runs 16 residues. CDR3 in DNA: TGTGCCAGCAACACCGGGACAGGGGTTGGCAATCAGCCCCAGCATTTT. Encoded protein: CASNTGTGVGNQPQHF.

For this clonotype: A read error may produce the germline difference seen at one junction end. The CDR3 region is CVWSPKGRSYTF. DNA for the CDR3: TGTGTCTGGAGTCCCAAGGGGCGGAGCTACACCTTC. J is TRBJ1-2 and V is TRBV30; tentative D call: TRBD1 (5 bases). This CDR3 contains 12 residues. Germline-derived CDR1 and CDR2 are GTSNPN and SVGIG (reference sequence).

There are many counts of this clonotype. V gene TRBV2 combines with J gene TRBJ2-1, with no clear D. The germline V and J ends were trimmed by 8 bases and 0 bases, with 8 bases remaining between them. CDR1 and CDR2 from the germline V gene are SNHLY and FYNNEI. The CDR3 is made up of 13 amino acids. The CDR3 coding sequence is TGTGCCAGCGAATACTTCTCCTACAATGAGCAGTTCTTC. As protein: CASEYFSYNEQFF.

This clonotype was picked up many times. The chain carries TRBV7-8 and TRBJ2-5; 9 nucleotides agree with TRBD2. After removal of 1 base from V and 3 bases from J, the junction contained 6 bases not matched to a gene. The V gene's germline CDR1 is SGHVS and CDR2 FQNEAQ. This CDR3 spans 16 amino acids. The CDR3 DNA is TGTGCCAGCAGCTTAGTTAGCGGGAGCTCTAAAGAGACCCAGTACTTC. This translates into CASSLVSGSSKETQYF.

This clonotype has at least ten counts. V gene TRBV27 combines with J gene TRBJ1-1; 8 bases agree with TRBD1. This CDR3 contains 16 residues. The junction had 9 bases not matched to a gene; V was cut back by 5 bases and J by 1 base. CDR1 is MNHEY, CDR2 SMNVEV, per germline (reference sequence). The CDR3 loop reads CASSRSSGTGNTEAFF. The CDR3 DNA follows: TGTGCCAGCAGTAGATCTTCCGGGACAGGGAACACTGAAGCTTTCTTT.

This clonotype was counted between two and nine times. The chain employs TRBV30 and TRBJ1-4; tentatively, D is TRBD1 (5 bases). The CDR3 is 13 residues long. Per germline, CDR1 GTSNPN and CDR2 SVGIG (reference sequence). The germline V and J ends were trimmed by 4 bases and 6 bases, with 12 bases remaining between them. CDR3 loop: CAWTSGGYEKLFF. As DNA, the CDR3 is TGTGCCTGGACCTCGGGGGGATATGAAAAACTGTTTTTT.

This clonotype has a handful of counts. V gene TRBV4-2 combines with J gene TRBJ1-5, with D perhaps TRBD1 (5 bases). The CDR3 has 15 residues. Germline V gene lookup returns CDR1 LGHNA and CDR2 YNFKEQ. The V end lost 0 bases, the J end lost 6 bases, and 12 bases lay between the germline ends. The CDR3 DNA follows: TGTGCCAGCAGCCAAGAAGAGAGGGGTTTTCAGCCCCAGCATTTT. It yields the protein CASSQEERGFQPQHF.

This clonotype was detected many times. The rearrangement links TRBV19 to TRBJ2-7, with 7 positions matching TRBD1. This CDR3 comprises 18 residues. The ends lost 3 bases at V and 5 bases at J; junction bases unmatched: 19. Per germline, CDR1 LNHDA and CDR2 SQIVND (reference sequence). Written as DNA, the CDR3 is TGTGCCAGTAGTATGGAGACCGCCCGGGGACAGCCTTTCGACGAGCAGTACTTC. Its protein is CASSMETARGQPFDEQYF.